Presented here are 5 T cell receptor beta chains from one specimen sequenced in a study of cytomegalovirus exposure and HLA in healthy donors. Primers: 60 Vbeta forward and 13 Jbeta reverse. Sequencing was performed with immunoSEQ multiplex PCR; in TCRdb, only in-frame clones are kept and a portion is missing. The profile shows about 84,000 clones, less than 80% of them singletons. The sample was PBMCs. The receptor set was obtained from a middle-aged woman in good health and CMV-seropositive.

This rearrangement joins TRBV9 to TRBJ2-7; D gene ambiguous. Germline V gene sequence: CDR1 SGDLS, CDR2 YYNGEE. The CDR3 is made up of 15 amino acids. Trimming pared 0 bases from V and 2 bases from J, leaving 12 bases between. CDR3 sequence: CASSVGSSEAYEQYF. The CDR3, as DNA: TGTGCCAGCAGCGTAGGTTCCAGCGAAGCCTACGAGCAGTACTTC.

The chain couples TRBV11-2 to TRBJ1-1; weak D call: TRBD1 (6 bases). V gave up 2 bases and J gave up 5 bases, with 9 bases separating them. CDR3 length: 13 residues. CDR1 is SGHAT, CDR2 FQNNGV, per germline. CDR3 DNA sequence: TGTGCCAGCAGCTTACGACAGGTAACTGAAGCTTTCTTT. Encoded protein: CASSLRQVTEAFF.

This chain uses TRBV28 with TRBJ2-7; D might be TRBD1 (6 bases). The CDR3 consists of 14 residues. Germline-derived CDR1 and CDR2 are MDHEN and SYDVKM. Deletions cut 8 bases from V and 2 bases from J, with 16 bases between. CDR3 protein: CASQMRGYTYEQYF. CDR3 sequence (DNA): TGTGCCAGCCAAATGAGGGGGTATACCTACGAGCAGTACTTC.

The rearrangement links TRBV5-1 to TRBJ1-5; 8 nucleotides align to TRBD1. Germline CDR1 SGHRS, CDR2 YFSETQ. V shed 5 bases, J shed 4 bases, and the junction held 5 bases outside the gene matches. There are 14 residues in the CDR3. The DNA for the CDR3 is TGCGCCAGCAGTAACGGACAGGGTAATCAGCCCCAGCATTTT. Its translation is CASSNGQGNQPQHF.

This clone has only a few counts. CDR3 loop: CASSYENGGVPFF. The CDR3 DNA sequence: TGTGCCAGCAGTTACGAGAATGGGGGGGTTCCGTTCTTC. This rearrangement joins TRBV6-6 to TRBJ2-1, with TRBD2 matching over 7 bases. The CDR3 spans 13 residues. V lost 2 bases, J lost 15 bases, and 10 bases stayed unmatched. Per germline, CDR1 MNHNY and CDR2 SVGAGI (reference sequence).